Reported below is one T cell receptor beta chain. CDR1 SGHDN and CDR2 FVKESK come from the germline V gene. The CDR3 runs 15 residues. Trimming cost V 3 bases and J 3 bases; bases outside gene matches: 3. TCRdb's table, derived via immunoSEQ multiplex PCR, lists solely in-frame clones and lacks some. The sample lists a few hundred thousand clones, about 92% seen once, with under 20% in the top ten. The sample comes from a study of blood T cell repertoires in COVID-19. Across the whole study: Material from acute and convalescent COVID-19 was sourced from the United States, Italy and Spain. From T cells, B-cell-depleted T cells, or PBMCs came the material, which was cDNA or gDNA.

The sample consisted of PBMCs or T cells enriched from blood (not recorded which). J is TRBJ2-2 and V is TRBV14; 8 nucleotides align to TRBD2. The origin of this receptor is a woman aged 25 to 39 who had recovered from COVID-19. The CDR3 spells CASSQRTSYTGELFF. As DNA, the CDR3 is TGTGCCAGCAGCCAGCGGACTAGCTACACCGGGGAGCTGTTTTTT.